This record looks at one T cell receptor beta chain sequence and its context. It has no known antigen specificity. No base qualities exist here, and no much larger clone lies one base off it. High-throughput TCRbeta CDR3 sequencing of frozen genomic DNA was performed by immunoSEQ, with PCR amplification, mapping, bias correction and internal controls included. The authors processed their data as follows. Only productive rearrangements were retained, with each unique TCRbeta sequence defined by its CDR3 nucleotide sequence together with its V and J gene. A sequence counted as donor-reactive only if the sequence showed at least 5-fold expansion in CFSE-low cells compared with unstimulated pre-transplant cells and had a frequency of at least 0.01%. Minimum frequency thresholds were set for each subject on the basis of the unstimulated sample with the lowest template count, so that a detection power of at least 90% was ensured. Repertoire turnover was measured by Jensen-Shannon divergence between the top 1000 TCRbeta sequences post- and pre-transplant. Changes in detection of donor-reactive sequences were tested with two-sided Fisher's exact tests. Entries here come from immuneACCESS through TCRdb and include only in-frame sequences with V and J called. Some clones fail to appear in such tables; in the studies checked, an unresolved V gene covers under half of the shortfall, and the cause of the remainder is unknown. V, J and clone size reflect that table, while D and trimming were determined from the DNA. Across this sample there are about 74,000 clones, with 80% seen only once. The ten largest clones represent approximately 0.55% of the sample.

Sample time point, as interpreted from the label and publication: pre-transplant. Thawed unstimulated PBMCs were stained for CD3, CD4 and CD8 and FACS-sorted into CD3+CD4+ and CD3+CD8+ populations. All 8 studied subjects were randomized to withdrawal of immunosuppression. The Qiagen DNeasy Blood and Tissue Kit was used for isolation of genomic DNA. The sample comes from a study of T cell clones after liver transplantation (dated by TCRdb to about 2019). Concerning the study at large: The samples were obtained from ITN030ST, a randomized trial that attempted immunosuppression withdrawal within 2 years after liver transplantation. Donor-reactive T cell clones were identified by TCRbeta sequencing after a pre-transplant mixed lymphocyte reaction and then tracked in post-transplant blood. As an antigen-independent comparator for the donor-reactive sequences, third party-reactive TCRbeta sequences from pre-transplant MLRs were identified as well. Of the eight recipients, three were HCV-positive, while the remaining recipients had been transplanted for non-autoimmune, non-viral indications. Subjects received no induction therapy and standard immunosuppression until randomization at 12-24 months post-transplant. To count as tolerant, a recipient had to stay completely off immunosuppression for at least one year without liver enzymes climbing beyond twice the upper limit of normal. Blood samples were collected pre-transplant, pre-randomization before withdrawal, and post-randomization after either complete withdrawal or failed withdrawal. The studied cohort comprised 8 liver transplant recipients, 3 classified as tolerant and 5 as non-tolerant. Study-wide findings and limitations: Circulating donor-reactive CD4 TCRbeta sequences fell significantly post-transplant in most of the 8 subjects, irrespective of tolerance or HCV status. Since no allograft tissue specimens were available, donor-reactive T cells may have migrated into the graft instead of being deleted. Conclusions were preliminary, limited by small, heterogeneous patient numbers and non-standardized post-transplant time points. When repertoire turnover was taken into account, detection of donor-reactive sequences was significantly reduced in 7 of 8 subjects for CD4 and in 8 of 8 subjects for CD8. In two subjects, low numbers of available donor cells limited the measurable donor-reactive repertoire. Donor-reactive sequences declined more than third party-reactive ones, suggesting partial antigen-specific deletion unrelated to withdrawal success.

As encoded in the germline V gene, CDR1 is KGHSH while CDR2 is LQKENI. At the junction V is shortened by 5 bases and J by 1 base, with 12 bases in between. The CDR3 starts with the cysteine, ends with the phenylalanine, and has 15 residues. The entry retains the CDR3 DNA only, 45 bases that are in frame from base 1. Source: CD4+ T cells from blood, taken before liver transplant. The receptor comes from a human donor who received a liver transplant. This sequence uses TRBV18 and TRBJ1-5, and perhaps TRBD1 as D gene, on 6 matching bases. The CDR3 is CASSEFQGSNQPQHF. The sequence in DNA is TGTGCCAGCTCAGAGTTTCAGGGGAGCAATCAGCCCCAGCATTTT. The entire variable domain, with the stretches around the CDR3 drawn from the reference TRBV18 and TRBJ1-5 proteins, is NAGVMQNPRHLVRRRGQEARLRCSPMKGHSHVYWYRQLPEEGLKFMVYLQKENIIDESGMPKERFSAEFPKEGPSILRIQQVVRGDSAAYFCASSEFQGSNQPQHFGDGTRLSIL.